These 28 T cell receptor beta chains were sequenced from one sample in a study of shared clonotypes between healthy human individuals. Measured with immunoSEQ multiplex PCR; TCRdb has only the in-frame clones, and not every one. The sample carries roughly 2.2 million clones, 85% to 95% recorded once. Sequencing used naive CD4+ T cells from PBMCs. Subset meaning: CD45RA+ positively selected. The receptors were sampled from a young man in good health. Some clones in this sample may be carry-over from other donors' samples.

This chain uses TRBV28 with TRBJ2-1, with 10 nucleotides matching TRBD1. J was trimmed by 7 bases and V by 5 bases; bases with no gene match: 5. Germline V gene sequence: CDR1 MDHEN, CDR2 SYDVKM. The CDR3 is made up of 14 amino acids. DNA for the CDR3: TGTGCCAGCAGTAGTCCGGGACAGGGGAATGAGCAGTTCTTC. This translates into CASSSPGQGNEQFF.

The gene calls are TRBV4-1 and TRBJ1-5, with D possibly matching TRBD1 (5 bases). The CDR3 spans 15 residues. Germline CDR1 is MGHRA and CDR2 is YSYEKL. V was cut by 1 base and J by 9 bases, with 16 bases left in between. CDR3: CASSQAGRVMGPQHF. CDR3 DNA: TGCGCCAGCAGCCAAGCGGGACGCGTAATGGGGCCCCAGCATTTT.

The rearrangement links TRBV5-4 to TRBJ1-1; a weak D match, TRBD1 (6 bases). Trimming cost V 1 base and J 0 bases, with 10 bases left between them. Germline V gene lookup returns CDR1 SGHNT and CDR2 YYREEE (reference sequence). The CDR3 is 15 amino acids. CDR3 sequence (DNA): TGTGCCAGCAGCTTGCGCAGGGACATGAACACTGAAGCTTTCTTT. Translating gives CASSLRRDMNTEAFF.

The chain joins TRBV5-4 to TRBJ2-3; D may be TRBD1 or TRBD2 (5 bases each). CDR3 length: 16 amino acids. Germline CDR1 SGHNT, CDR2 YYREEE (reference sequence). Trimming stripped 6 bases from V and 2 bases from J, with 19 bases between. The CDR3, as DNA: TGTGCCAGCAACACCCTAGGGGCTAGCTACACAGATACGCAGTATTTT. It specifies CASNTLGASYTDTQYF. The full variable domain, its missing parts supplied by reference TRBV5-4 and TRBJ2-3, is ETGVTQSPTHLIKTRGQQVTLRCSSQSGHNTVSWYQQALGQGPQFIFQYYREEENGRGNFPPRFSGLQFPNYSSELNVNALELDDSALYLCASNTLGASYTDTQYFGPGTRLTVL.

The chain carries TRBV9 and TRBJ2-3; D remains ambiguous. The CDR3 spans 17 residues. CDR1 is SGDLS and CDR2 is YYNGEE in the germline V gene. V was pared by 1 base and J by 2 bases, with 17 bases between. The CDR3 nucleotides read TGTGCCAGCAGCGTAAGTCGTGCCGGCCTCCTCACAGATACGCAGTATTTT. This translates into CASSVSRAGLLTDTQYF. Complete variable domain (other parts from reference TRBV9 and TRBJ2-3): DSGVTQTPKHLITATGQRVTLRCSPRSGDLSVYWYQQSLDQGLQFLIQYYNGEERAKGNILERFSAQQFPDLHSELNLSSLELGDSALYFCASSVSRAGLLTDTQYFGPGTRLTVL.

This clone was picked up a small number of times. V is TRBV10-1 and J is TRBJ2-7; 9 bases match TRBD2. The CDR3 has 15 amino acids. Germline trimming cut 3 bases from V and 0 bases from J; bases unmatched to any gene: 3. Germline V gene sequence: CDR1 WNHNN, CDR2 SYGVQD (reference sequence). The CDR3 DNA sequence: TGCGCCAGCAGTGAAGCTAGCGGGACCTCCTACGAGCAGTACTTC. Residues: CASSEASGTSYEQYF.

The chain links TRBV6-1 to TRBJ2-1; TRBD2 matches 10 bases. The CDR3 consists of 14 residues. Per the germline V gene, CDR1 is MNHNS and CDR2 is SASEGT. Trimming cost V 6 bases and J 6 bases; bases outside gene matches: 5. The CDR3 bases are TGTGCCAGCAGAACTAGCGGGATAAGCAATGAGCAGTTCTTC. Translating it yields CASRTSGISNEQFF.

This chain connects TRBV9 to TRBJ2-3; 12 bases match TRBD2. The V gene's germline CDR1 is SGDLS and CDR2 YYNGEE. With V trimmed by 0 bases and J by 5 bases, 7 bases remained unmatched. The CDR3 length is 17 residues. The CDR3 spells CASSVAPLAGGLDTQYF. CDR3 nucleotide sequence: TGTGCCAGCAGCGTAGCGCCACTAGCGGGAGGATTAGATACGCAGTATTTT.

This clone was seen only once. This sequence joins TRBV28 and TRBJ2-7; possible D gene TRBD2, 7 bases. The V gene lost 7 bases and the J gene lost 12 bases, with 19 bases spanning the gap. From germline, CDR1 is MDHEN and CDR2 SYDVKM. The CDR3 is 12 amino acids. The CDR3 protein is CASTTRGGAPYF. The CDR3 DNA reads TGTGCCAGCACCACACGTGGGGGGGCGCCGTACTTC. The full variable domain, in which reference TRBV28 and TRBJ2-7 provide the parts outside the CDR3, is DVKVTQSSRYLVKRTGEKVFLECVQDMDHENMFWYRQDPGLGLRLIYFSYDVKMKEKGDIPEGYSVSREKKERFSLILESASTNQTSMYLCASTTRGGAPYFGPGTRLTVT.

The genes are TRBV2 and TRBJ2-1; the match to TRBD2 covers 12 bases. The CDR3 is made up of 16 amino acids. Trimming cost V 2 bases and J 8 bases; bases outside gene matches: 7. Germline CDR1 is SNHLY and CDR2 is FYNNEI. The CDR3 region is CASSEWLAGGFDEQFF. CDR3 DNA sequence: TGTGCCAGCAGTGAATGGCTAGCGGGAGGGTTCGATGAGCAGTTCTTC.

V and J are TRBV2 and TRBJ2-5, with a tentative D call TRBD1 (5 bases). V lost 1 base to trimming and J lost 1 base, with 7 bases between them. Germline loops: CDR1 SNHLY, CDR2 FYNNEI. The CDR3 runs to 14 residues. The CDR3 DNA is TGTGCCAGCAGTGAAGAGACAGCCCAAGAGACCCAGTACTTC. Its translation: CASSEETAQETQYF. The full variable domain, rest sourced from reference TRBV2 and TRBJ2-5, is EPEVTQTPSHQVTQMGQEVILRCVPISNHLYFYWYRQILGQKVEFLVSFYNNEISEKSEIFDDQFSVERPDGSNFTLKIRSTKLEDSAMYFCASSEETAQETQYFGPGTRLLVL.

The V gene is TRBV25-1, the J gene TRBJ2-5; possibly TRBD1 or TRBD2 for D (7 bases each). This CDR3 comprises 13 residues. Trimming left V 6 bases short and J 10 bases short, with 18 bases between. In germline, CDR1 is MGHDK, CDR2 SYGVNS. CDR3 region: CASSRAGGDDQYF. For the CDR3, the DNA is TGTGCCAGCAGCCGGGCAGGGGGGGATGACCAGTACTTC.

The chain has TRBV30 and TRBJ2-1; D remains ambiguous. Trimming pared 1 base from V and 8 bases from J, leaving 6 bases between. This CDR3 has 11 residues. Germline V gene lookup returns CDR1 GTSNPN and CDR2 SVGIG (reference sequence). The CDR3 DNA reads TGTGCCTGGAGTGCCAATGATGAGCAGTTCTTC. It codes for CAWSANDEQFF.

This clone appeared a few times. V and J are TRBV19 and TRBJ2-7; no definite D call. The CDR3 extends over 15 amino acids. CDR1 and CDR2 (germline): LNHDA, SQIVND (reference sequence). Trimming pared 5 bases from V and 2 bases from J, leaving 16 bases between. The CDR3 DNA follows: TGTGCCAGTAGTTCCCCGGACGCGGCGCCCTACGAGCAGTACTTC. This codes for CASSSPDAAPYEQYF.

The gene calls are TRBV5-1 and TRBJ2-1; D unclear. The CDR3 has 15 residues. The ends were cut back, 0 bases at V and 4 bases at J, with 11 bases in the middle. Germline assignment: CDR1 SGHRS and CDR2 YFSETQ. The CDR3: CASSLDEAAYNEQFF. In DNA form, the CDR3 reads TGCGCCAGCAGCTTGGATGAGGCAGCTTACAATGAGCAGTTCTTC. Using reference TRBV5-1 and TRBJ2-1 for the parts outside the CDR3, the full variable domain is KAGVTQTPRYLIKTRGQQVTLSCSPISGHRSVSWYQQTPGQGLQFLFEYFSETQRNKGNFPGRFSGRQFSNSRSEMNVSTLELGDSALYLCASSLDEAAYNEQFFGPGTRLTVL.

This rearrangement joins TRBV5-4 to TRBJ1-1; TRBD1 might be the D (6 bases). Germline values: CDR1 SGHNT, CDR2 YYREEE (reference sequence). The CDR3 sequence is 14 residues long. V dropped 4 bases and J dropped 1 base, with 11 bases sitting between them. The chain's CDR3 is CASSPKTGNTEAFF. The CDR3, as DNA: TGTGCCAGCAGCCCTAAGACAGGGAACACTGAAGCTTTCTTT.

The sample holds a few counts of this clone. The chain couples TRBV7-3 to TRBJ1-5, with unresolved D. Trimming took off 3 bases at V and 6 bases at J, with 3 bases between the two ends. Germline CDR1 SGHTA, CDR2 FQGTGA. This CDR3 comprises 11 residues. CDR3 loop: CASSFSQPQHF. CDR3 bases: TGTGCCAGCAGCTTTAGTCAGCCCCAGCATTTT.

This rearrangement joins TRBV7-3 to TRBJ2-1, with 8 nucleotides matching TRBD1. V trimming: 5 bases; J trimming: 5 bases; junction bases outside the gene matches: 11. Germline CDR1 is SGHTA and CDR2 is FQGTGA. This CDR3 has 16 residues. This CDR3 reads CASSAQDRGNNNEQFF. CDR3 in DNA: TGTGCCAGCAGCGCCCAAGACAGGGGAAACAACAATGAGCAGTTCTTC.

A remark on this clone: The identical CDR3 is also encoded by other nucleotide sequences in the sample. The V and J genes are TRBV5-1 and TRBJ2-5; a weak D match, TRBD1 (5 bases). Trimming removed 4 bases from V and 3 bases from J, with 13 bases in between. This CDR3 region has 14 residues. Looked up from germline, CDR1 is SGHRS and CDR2 is YFSETQ. The CDR3 reads CASSIQGREETQYF. The CDR3 nucleotides are TGCGCCAGCAGCATCCAGGGCAGGGAAGAGACCCAGTACTTC.

Remarks on this clone: At the DNA level, this CDR3 is encoded by other sequences in the same sample as well. The chain combines TRBV5-1 with TRBJ1-5; 7 nucleotides agree with TRBD1. V dropped 4 bases and J dropped 2; count of bases not matched to a gene: 3. The germline V gene has CDR1 SGHRS and CDR2 YFSETQ. The CDR3 runs 14 residues. CDR3 DNA: TGCGCCAGCAGCCCAGGGACAGGCAATCAGCCCCAGCATTTT. Translating it yields CASSPGTGNQPQHF.

V and J are TRBV7-8 and TRBJ2-3; no clear D gene. The CDR3 contains 17 residues. The germline V gene has CDR1 SGHVS and CDR2 FQNEAQ. Between the trimmed V and J ends, which lost 5 bases and 5 bases, there was a span of 23 bases. Here the CDR3 reads CASSPRLVKELRDTQYF. The CDR3, as DNA: TGTGCCAGCAGCCCCCGTTTGGTGAAGGAATTACGAGATACGCAGTATTTT.

The chain uses TRBV19 and TRBJ2-5, with TRBD1 as a possible D gene (6 bases). The V gene lost 5 bases and the J gene lost 4 bases, with 29 bases spanning the gap. Germline V CDR1 and CDR2: LNHDA, SQIVND (reference sequence). This CDR3 is 19 amino acids long. The CDR3 is CASSVDSSVSSSWPETQYF. The DNA of the CDR3 is TGTGCCAGTAGTGTGGACAGTTCAGTTTCTAGCAGTTGGCCAGAGACCCAGTACTTC.

The chain couples TRBV6-5 to TRBJ1-4; no firm D call. Germline V gives CDR1 MNHEY, CDR2 SVGAGI. The ends were cut back, 6 bases at V and 9 bases at J, with 14 bases in the middle. The CDR3 runs to 13 residues. Here the CDR3 reads CASRGSDAKKLFF. The CDR3 nucleotides are TGTGCCAGCAGGGGCAGCGACGCGAAAAAACTGTTTTTT.

This sequence joins TRBV11-3 and TRBJ2-7; tentative D call: TRBD2 (5 bases). Germline V gives CDR1 SGHNT, CDR2 YENEEA. This CDR3 is 16 amino acids long. V lost 1 base, J lost 5 bases, and 18 bases lay in between. In DNA form, the CDR3 reads TGTGCCAGCAGCTTAGGCAGCGGCCGCGGAAGGAACGAGCAGTACTTC. Its translation: CASSLGSGRGRNEQYF.

The CDR3 spells CASSFLPSEQFF. In DNA form, the CDR3 reads TGTGCCAGCAGTTTCCTCCCAAGTGAGCAGTTCTTC. The chain couples TRBV28 to TRBJ2-1; unclear D gene. The CDR3 has 12 residues. Germline lookup yields CDR1 MDHEN and CDR2 SYDVKM. The V end lost 3 bases, the J end lost 9 bases, and 9 bases lay between the germline ends.

This rearrangement joins TRBV28 to TRBJ1-3, with D tentatively TRBD1 (5 bases). The germline CDR1 and CDR2 sequences are MDHEN and SYDVKM. Trimming took off 5 bases at V and 4 bases at J, with 15 bases between the two ends. The CDR3 spans 15 residues. This CDR3 is CASSGGEGTGNTIYF. The CDR3 coding sequence is TGTGCCAGCAGTGGGGGGGAGGGAACGGGAAACACCATATATTTT.

This chain joins TRBV7-2 and TRBJ2-3, with 9 bases aligning to TRBD1. V dropped 5 bases and J dropped 4; count of bases not matched to a gene: 10. This CDR3 contains 16 residues. CDR1 and CDR2 from the germline V gene are SGHTA and FQGNSA. The CDR3 loop is CASSAPGQGRSDTQYF. For the CDR3, the DNA is TGTGCCAGCAGCGCTCCGGGACAGGGTCGGTCAGATACGCAGTATTTT. Full variable domain (remainder filled in from reference TRBV7-2 and TRBJ2-3): GAGVSQSPSNKVTEKGKDVELRCDPISGHTALYWYRQSLGQGLEFLIYFQGNSAPDKSGLPSDRFSAERTGGSVSTLTIQRTQQEDSAVYLCASSAPGQGRSDTQYFGPGTRLTVL.

The chain couples TRBV7-9 to TRBJ1-1; the D gene is possibly TRBD1 (5 bases). Germline CDR1 reads SEHNR; CDR2 reads FQNEAQ (reference sequence). V was clipped by 1 base and J by 5 bases, with 14 bases between them. The CDR3 covers 15 residues. CDR3 DNA: TGTGCCAGCAGCTTAGACGGGGGATTATGGACTGAAGCTTTCTTT. It encodes CASSLDGGLWTEAFF.